The 2 T cell receptor beta chains in this list originate from one sample, sequenced in a study of control samples from healthy donors and cancer patients. The assay was immunoSEQ multiplex PCR, and TCRdb's table has in-frame clones only and misses some. Of about 140,000 clones listed, roughly 89% were seen once; the top ten hold less than 8.5%. The source material was blood. Source of these receptors: a man aged 18-30 years in good health.

V is TRBV7-9 and J is TRBJ2-5; perhaps D is TRBD1 or TRBD2 (5 bases each). This CDR3 has 16 residues. V lost 1 base, J lost 5 bases, and 17 bases lay in between. The germline gives CDR1 SEHNR, CDR2 FQNEAQ (reference sequence). The CDR3 DNA reads TGTGCCAGCAGCTTAGGGGGCACAGGAGGTGGGGAGACCCAGTACTTC. It encodes CASSLGGTGGGETQYF. Drawing the rest from reference TRBV7-9 and TRBJ2-5, the complete variable domain is DTGVSQNPRHKITKRGQNVTFRCDPISEHNRLYWYRQTLGQGPEFLTYFQNEAQLEKSRLLSDRFSAERPKGSFSTLEIQRTEQGDSAMYLCASSLGGTGGGETQYFGPGTRLLVL.

The V gene is TRBV3-1 (or the pseudogene TRBV3-2), the J gene TRBJ2-3; no reliable D call. CDR3 size: 14 residues. The germline gives CDR1 LGHDT, CDR2 YNNKEL (reference sequence). Trimming took off 0 bases at V and 6 bases at J, with 10 bases between the two ends. The chain's CDR3 is CASSQDTGPDTQYF. The CDR3 nucleotides read TGTGCCAGCAGCCAAGATACCGGTCCGGATACGCAGTATTTT.